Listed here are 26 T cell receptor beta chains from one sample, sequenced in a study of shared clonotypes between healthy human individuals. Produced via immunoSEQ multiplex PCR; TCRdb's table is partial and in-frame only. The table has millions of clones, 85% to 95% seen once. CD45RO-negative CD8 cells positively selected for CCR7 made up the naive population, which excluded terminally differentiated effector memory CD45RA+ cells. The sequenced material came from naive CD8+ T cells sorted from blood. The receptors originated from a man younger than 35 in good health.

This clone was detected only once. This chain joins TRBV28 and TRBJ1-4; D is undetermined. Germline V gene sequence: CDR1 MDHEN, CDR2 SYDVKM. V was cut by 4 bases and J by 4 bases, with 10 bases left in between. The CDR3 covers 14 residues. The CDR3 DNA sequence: TGTGCCAGCAGTTCCCCGGGCCTTAATGAAAAACTGTTTTTT. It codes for CASSSPGLNEKLFF.

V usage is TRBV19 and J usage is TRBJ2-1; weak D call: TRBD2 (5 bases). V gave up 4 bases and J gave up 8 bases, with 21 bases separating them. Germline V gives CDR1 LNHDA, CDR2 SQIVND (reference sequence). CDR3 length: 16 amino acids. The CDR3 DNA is TGTGCCAGTAGTACGCAAGTTTTGGTCGGGGTCGATGAGCAGTTCTTC. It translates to CASSTQVLVGVDEQFF. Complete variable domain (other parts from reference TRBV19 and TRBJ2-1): DGGITQSPKYLFRKEGQNVTLSCEQNLNHDAMYWYRQDPGQGLRLIYYSQIVNDFQKGDIAEGYSVSREKKESFPLTVTSAQKNPTAFYLCASSTQVLVGVDEQFFGPGTRLTVL.

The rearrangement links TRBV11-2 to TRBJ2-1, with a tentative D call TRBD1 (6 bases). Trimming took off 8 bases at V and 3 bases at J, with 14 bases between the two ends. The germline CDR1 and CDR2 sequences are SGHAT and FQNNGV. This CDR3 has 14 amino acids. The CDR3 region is CASEPGQFYNEQFF. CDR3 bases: TGTGCCAGCGAGCCCGGACAGTTCTACAATGAGCAGTTCTTC. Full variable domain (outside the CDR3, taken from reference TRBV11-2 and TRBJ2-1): EAGVAQSPRYKIIEKRQSVAFWCNPISGHATLYWYQQILGQGPKLLIQFQNNGVVDDSQLPKDRFSAERLKGVDSTLKIQPAKLEDSAVYLCASEPGQFYNEQFFGPGTRLTVL.

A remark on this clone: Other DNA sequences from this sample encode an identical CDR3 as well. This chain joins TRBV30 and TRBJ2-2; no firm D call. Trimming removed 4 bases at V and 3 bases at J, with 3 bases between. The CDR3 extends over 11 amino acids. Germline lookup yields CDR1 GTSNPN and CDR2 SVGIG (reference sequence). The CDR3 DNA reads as TGTGCCTGGACATACACCGGGGAGCTGTTTTTT. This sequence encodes CAWTYTGELFF.

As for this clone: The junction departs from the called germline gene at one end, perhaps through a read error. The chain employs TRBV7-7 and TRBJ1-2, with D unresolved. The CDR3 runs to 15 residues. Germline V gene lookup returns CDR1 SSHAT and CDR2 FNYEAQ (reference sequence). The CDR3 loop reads CASSSRGLRGYGYTF. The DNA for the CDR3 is TGTGCTAGCAGCTCCCGCGGCCTCAGAGGTTATGGCTACACCTTC.

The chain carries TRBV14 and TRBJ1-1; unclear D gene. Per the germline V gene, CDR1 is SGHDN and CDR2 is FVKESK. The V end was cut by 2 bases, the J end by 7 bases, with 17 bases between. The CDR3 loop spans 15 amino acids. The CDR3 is CASSQLFSVPGEAFF. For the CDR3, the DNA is TGTGCCAGCAGCCAATTGTTCAGCGTTCCGGGTGAAGCTTTCTTT.

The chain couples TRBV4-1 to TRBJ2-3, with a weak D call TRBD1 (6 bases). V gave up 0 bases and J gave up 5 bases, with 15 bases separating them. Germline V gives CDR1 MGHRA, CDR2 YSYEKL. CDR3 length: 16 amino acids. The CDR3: CASSQDYPTTGDTQYF. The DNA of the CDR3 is TGCGCCAGCAGCCAAGATTACCCGACGACAGGAGATACGCAGTATTTT.

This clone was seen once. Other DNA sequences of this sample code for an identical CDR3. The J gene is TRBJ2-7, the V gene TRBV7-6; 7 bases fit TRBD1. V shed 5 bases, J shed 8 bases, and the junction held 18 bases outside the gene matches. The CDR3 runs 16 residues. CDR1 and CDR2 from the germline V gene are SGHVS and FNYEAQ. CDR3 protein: CASSPTSGGDAIQQYF. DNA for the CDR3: TGTGCCAGCAGCCCCACTTCAGGGGGTGACGCTATCCAGCAGTACTTC. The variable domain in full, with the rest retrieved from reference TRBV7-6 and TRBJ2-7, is GAGVSQSPRYKVTKRGQDVALRCDPISGHVSLYWYRQALGQGPEFLTYFNYEAQQDKSGLPNDRFSAERPEGSISTLTIQRTEQRDSAMYRCASSPTSGGDAIQQYFGPGTRLTVT.

CDR3 in amino acids: CASSESPPVTPPYEQYF. The CDR3 nucleotides read TGTGCCAGTAGTGAGTCCCCTCCAGTGACCCCCCCCTACGAGCAGTACTTC. The J gene is TRBJ2-7, the V gene TRBV19, with no clear D. Germline CDR1 is LNHDA and CDR2 is SQIVND (reference sequence). Trimming cost V 5 bases and J 2 bases, with 22 bases left between them. CDR3 length: 17 amino acids.

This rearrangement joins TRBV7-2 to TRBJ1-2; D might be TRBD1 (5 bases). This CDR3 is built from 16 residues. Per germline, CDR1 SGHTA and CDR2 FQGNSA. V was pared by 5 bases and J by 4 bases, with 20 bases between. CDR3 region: CASSPISDIGTYGYTF. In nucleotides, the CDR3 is TGTGCCAGCAGCCCCATCTCGGATATAGGGACCTATGGCTACACCTTC.

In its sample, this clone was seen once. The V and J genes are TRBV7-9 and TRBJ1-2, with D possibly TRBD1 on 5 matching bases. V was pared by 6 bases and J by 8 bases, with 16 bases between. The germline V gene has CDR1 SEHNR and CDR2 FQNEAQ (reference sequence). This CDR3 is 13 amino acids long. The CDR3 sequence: CASRPAGDAGYTF. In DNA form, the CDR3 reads TGTGCCAGCAGACCCGCGGGGGACGCCGGCTACACCTTC.

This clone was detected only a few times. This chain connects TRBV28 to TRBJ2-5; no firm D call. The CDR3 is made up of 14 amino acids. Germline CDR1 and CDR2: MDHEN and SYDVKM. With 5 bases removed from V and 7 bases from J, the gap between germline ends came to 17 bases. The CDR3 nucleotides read TGTGCCAGCAGTCTCTACTTTAAGGACGGGACCCAGTACTTC. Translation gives CASSLYFKDGTQYF.

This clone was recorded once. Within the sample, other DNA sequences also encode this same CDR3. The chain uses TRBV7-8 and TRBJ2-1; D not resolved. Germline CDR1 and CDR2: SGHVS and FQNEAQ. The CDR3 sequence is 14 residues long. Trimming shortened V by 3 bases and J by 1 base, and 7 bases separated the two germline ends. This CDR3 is CASSLPGSYNEQFF. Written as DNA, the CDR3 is TGTGCCAGCAGCTTGCCTGGGTCCTACAATGAGCAGTTCTTC.

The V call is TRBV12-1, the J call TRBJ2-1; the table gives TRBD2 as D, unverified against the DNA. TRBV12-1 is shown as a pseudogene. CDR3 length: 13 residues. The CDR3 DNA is TGTGCCCTCACTAGCGGGAGGGATAATGAGCAGTTCTTC. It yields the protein CALTSGRDNEQFF.

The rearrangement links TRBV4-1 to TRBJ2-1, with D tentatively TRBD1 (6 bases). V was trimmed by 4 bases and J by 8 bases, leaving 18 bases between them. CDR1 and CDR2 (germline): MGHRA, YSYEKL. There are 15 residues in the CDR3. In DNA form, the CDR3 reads TGCGCCAGCAGCCCCCCCCAACAGGGACGGTATGAGCAGTTCTTC. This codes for CASSPPQQGRYEQFF.

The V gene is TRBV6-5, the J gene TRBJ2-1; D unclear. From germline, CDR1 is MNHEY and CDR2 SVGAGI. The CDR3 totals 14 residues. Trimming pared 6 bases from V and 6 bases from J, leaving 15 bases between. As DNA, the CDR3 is TGTGCCAGCAGACCATTCAGAGGTCCCAATGAGCAGTTCTTC. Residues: CASRPFRGPNEQFF.

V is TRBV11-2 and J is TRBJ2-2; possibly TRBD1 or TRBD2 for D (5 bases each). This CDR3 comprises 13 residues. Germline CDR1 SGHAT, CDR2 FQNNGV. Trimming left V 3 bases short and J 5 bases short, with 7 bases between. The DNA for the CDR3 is TGTGCCAGCAGCTTTGAGGGGACCGGGGAGCTGTTTTTT. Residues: CASSFEGTGELFF.

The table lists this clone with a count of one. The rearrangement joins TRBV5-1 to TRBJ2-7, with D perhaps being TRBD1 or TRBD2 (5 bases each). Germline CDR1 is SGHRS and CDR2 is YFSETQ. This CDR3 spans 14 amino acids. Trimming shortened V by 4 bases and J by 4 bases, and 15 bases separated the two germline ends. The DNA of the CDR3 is TGCGCCAGCAGCCAAAACACAGGAGGTTACGAGCAGTACTTC. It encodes CASSQNTGGYEQYF.

The chain's CDR3 is CASSSNSREVETQYF. The DNA of the CDR3 is TGTGCCAGCAGCTCCAACTCCAGGGAGGTAGAGACCCAGTACTTC. The J gene is TRBJ2-5, the V gene TRBV7-9; perhaps TRBD2 as D (6 bases). There are 15 residues in the CDR3. The V end lost 4 bases, the J end lost 4 bases, and 16 bases lay between the germline ends. Germline CDR1 reads SEHNR; CDR2 reads FQNEAQ (reference sequence).

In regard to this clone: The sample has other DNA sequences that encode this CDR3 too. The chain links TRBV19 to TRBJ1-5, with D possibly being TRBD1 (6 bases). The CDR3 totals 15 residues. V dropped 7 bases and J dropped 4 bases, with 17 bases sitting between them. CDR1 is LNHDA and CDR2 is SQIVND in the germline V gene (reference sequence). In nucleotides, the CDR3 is TGTGCCAGTACCCCGGGACGGGGGGCAAATCAGCCCCAGCATTTT. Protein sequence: CASTPGRGANQPQHF.

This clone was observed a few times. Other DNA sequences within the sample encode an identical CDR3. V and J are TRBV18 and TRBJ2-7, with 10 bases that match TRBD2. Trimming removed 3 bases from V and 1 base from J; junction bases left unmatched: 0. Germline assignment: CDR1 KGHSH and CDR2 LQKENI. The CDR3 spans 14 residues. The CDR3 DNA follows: TGTGCCAGCTCACCTAGCGGGGGGTCCTACGAGCAGTACTTC. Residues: CASSPSGGSYEQYF.

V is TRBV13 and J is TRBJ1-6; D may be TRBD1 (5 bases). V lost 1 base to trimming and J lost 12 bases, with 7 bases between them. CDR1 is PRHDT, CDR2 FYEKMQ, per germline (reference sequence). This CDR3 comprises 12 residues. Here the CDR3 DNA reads TGTGCCAGCAGCTTAGTCGGGGGACCCCTCCACTTT. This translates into CASSLVGGPLHF.

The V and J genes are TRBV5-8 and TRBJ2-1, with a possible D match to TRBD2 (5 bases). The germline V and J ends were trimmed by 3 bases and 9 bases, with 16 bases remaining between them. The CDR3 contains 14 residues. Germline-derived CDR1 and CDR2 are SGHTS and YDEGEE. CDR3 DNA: TGTGCCAGCAGCTCTGTGGTCGGGGAGTCTGAGCAGTTCTTC. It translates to CASSSVVGESEQFF.

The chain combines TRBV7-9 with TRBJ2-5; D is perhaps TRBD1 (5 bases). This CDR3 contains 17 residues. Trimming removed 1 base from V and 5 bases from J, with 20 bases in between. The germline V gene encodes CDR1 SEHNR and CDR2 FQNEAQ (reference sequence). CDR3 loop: CASSLVGQADSRETQYF. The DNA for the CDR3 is TGTGCCAGCAGCTTAGTGGGGCAGGCCGACAGTAGGGAGACCCAGTACTTC.

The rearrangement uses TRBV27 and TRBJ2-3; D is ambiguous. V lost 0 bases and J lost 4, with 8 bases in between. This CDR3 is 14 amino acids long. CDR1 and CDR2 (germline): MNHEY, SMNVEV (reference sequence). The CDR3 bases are TGTGCCAGCAGTTTATCGAACTGGGCAGATACGCAGTATTTT. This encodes CASSLSNWADTQYF.

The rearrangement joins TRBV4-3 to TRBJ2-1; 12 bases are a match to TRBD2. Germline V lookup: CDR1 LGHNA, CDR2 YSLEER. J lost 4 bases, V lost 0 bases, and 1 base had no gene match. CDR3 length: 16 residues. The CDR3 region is CASSQDGTSGYNEQFF. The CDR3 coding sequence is TGCGCCAGCAGCCAAGATGGGACTAGCGGGTACAATGAGCAGTTCTTC.